The table lists the clone carrying this TCR beta chain with a few counts. Antigen unknown. The CDR3 is made up of 14 amino acids. Looked up from germline, CDR1 is MGHRA and CDR2 is YSYEKL. V lost 3 bases to trimming and J lost 8 bases, with 16 bases between them. TCRdb processed the RT-PCR reads anew with MiXCR; each CDR3 protein has one entry. The sample has about 180,000 distinct CDR3 sequences; around 9.2% are singletons. The sample originates from a study of response to subunit inactivated influenza vaccine. Overall study findings and caveats: A suggestion made by the authors is that each seasonal influenza vaccination recruits few new T cells.

This TCR was sampled from a man aged 45-65 years who received an inactivated influenza vaccine. The chain is built from TRBV4-1 and TRBJ1-1; D is uncertain. The specimen was non-naive T cells sorted from PBMCs, collected on the day of vaccination. The CDR3 nucleotides are TGCGCCAGCAGCCATCTTTTGAGCGCCAGCGAAGCTTTCTTT. Its translation: CASSHLLSASEAFF.